A single T cell receptor (beta chain) is shown here with its context. Combining a sample-barcoded 5' primer with a J-beta primer mix, a second PCR ran for 7 to 11 cycles. TCRdb passed the 5' RACE reads through MiXCR, listing each CDR3 protein once. The sample yields about 1,600,000 distinct CDR3 sequences, around 39% seen once. Each donor was a healthy Caucasian individual from Russia, aged 6 to 90. The sample originates from a study of blood T cells in healthy people across ages. The trim removed 1 base at V and 5 bases at J, leaving 6 bases unmatched. Looked up from germline, CDR1 is SGHTA and CDR2 is FQGNSA. CDR3 size: 15 residues.

The chain has TRBV7-2 and TRBJ2-7; 9 positions agree with TRBD2. This TCR was sampled from a woman aged 18-30 years in good health. Sequences were obtained from blood. In DNA, the CDR3 is TGTGCCAGCAGCTTAGTCGCTAGCGGGGTCGACGAGCAGTACTTC. This gives the protein CASSLVASGVDEQYF.